A single sample gave rise to the 31 T cell receptor beta chains below, sequenced in a study of cytomegalovirus exposure and HLA in healthy donors. In the PCR, 60 Vbeta and 13 Jbeta primers were used. The data were produced by immunoSEQ multiplex PCR, yet TCRdb's version contains in-frame clones alone and is incomplete. Of under 200,000 clones detected, around 88% appear once; the ten largest clones hold approximately 1.8%. Material: PBMCs. These TCRs come from a middle-aged man in good health and CMV-seropositive.

The chain uses TRBV18 and TRBJ2-3; 10 positions match TRBD2. V lost 3 bases to trimming and J lost 4 bases; unmatched junction nucleotides: 1. The CDR3 extends over 14 amino acids. Looked up from germline, CDR1 is KGHSH and CDR2 is LQKENI. The CDR3 DNA reads as TGTGCCAGCTCACCCCTAGCGGGAGCAGATACGCAGTATTTT. This sequence encodes CASSPLAGADTQYF.

This clone occurred a few times. The CDR3 DNA sequence: TGTGCCAGCAGCTTGGCGACTAGCGGGAGTTCGGAGCAGTACTTC. It translates to CASSLATSGSSEQYF. J is TRBJ2-7 and V is TRBV5-4; 12 bases fit TRBD2. In germline, CDR1 is SGHNT, CDR2 YYREEE (reference sequence). V lost 0 bases and J lost 7; bases outside the gene matches: 5. The CDR3 consists of 15 residues.

This clone was recorded once. V gene TRBV11-2 combines with J gene TRBJ2-5, with 12 nucleotides matching TRBD2. This CDR3 has 13 residues. The ends lost 6 bases at V and 9 bases at J; junction bases unmatched: 5. Germline CDR1 SGHAT, CDR2 FQNNGV. The CDR3 is CASRVLAGGAQYF. DNA of the CDR3: TGTGCCAGCAGGGTCCTAGCGGGGGGGGCCCAGTACTTC.

This chain links TRBV7-2 with TRBJ1-2, with D possibly matching TRBD1 (6 bases). The V gene's germline CDR1 is SGHTA and CDR2 FQGNSA. The CDR3 is 15 amino acids. V dropped 1 base and J dropped 2 bases, with 11 bases sitting between them. The CDR3 region is CASSLGGQGNYGYTF. For the CDR3, the DNA is TGTGCCAGCAGCTTAGGGGGACAAGGGAACTATGGCTACACCTTC.

The gene calls are TRBV4-2 and TRBJ2-5; TRBD1 matches at 7 bases. Per germline, CDR1 LGHNA and CDR2 YNFKEQ. Germline trimming cut 1 base from V and 4 bases from J; bases unmatched to any gene: 12. This CDR3 spans 17 amino acids. CDR3 loop: CASSQGGTVDLLETQYF. DNA for the CDR3: TGTGCCAGCAGCCAAGGGGGGACAGTCGACCTATTAGAGACCCAGTACTTC.

The chain recombines TRBV19 with TRBJ1-2, with unresolved D. With 4 bases removed from V and 0 bases from J, the gap between germline ends came to 12 bases. This CDR3 is built from 15 residues. CDR1 is LNHDA, CDR2 SQIVND, per germline (reference sequence). CDR3 nucleotides: TGTGCCAGTAGTAGGGGAGCAGGCTCTAACTATGGCTACACCTTC. It specifies CASSRGAGSNYGYTF.

The chain links TRBV6-5 to TRBJ2-7; 7 positions agree with TRBD2. The V gene's germline CDR1 is MNHEY and CDR2 SVGAGI. J lost 2 bases, V lost 0 bases, and 7 bases had no gene match. The CDR3 is 16 residues long. CDR3 sequence (DNA): TGTGCCAGCAGTTACTCGAAAAGCGGGGCCCCCTACGAGCAGTACTTC. Amino acid sequence: CASSYSKSGAPYEQYF.

This chain joins TRBV5-4 and TRBJ2-7; D may be TRBD1 (6 bases). CDR3 size: 12 residues. The V gene's germline CDR1 is SGHNT and CDR2 YYREEE (reference sequence). V dropped 4 bases and J dropped 3 bases, with 8 bases sitting between them. The CDR3 coding sequence is TGTGCCAGCAGCACAGGGAGCTACGAGCAGTACTTC. It is translated as CASSTGSYEQYF.

The chain carries TRBV28 and TRBJ2-7, with 7 nucleotides matching TRBD2. There are 14 residues in the CDR3. In germline, CDR1 is MDHEN, CDR2 SYDVKM. V lost 6 bases and J lost 12; bases outside the gene matches: 17. Here the CDR3 DNA reads TGTGCCAGCAGCGGATTGGGGGGGATAGAGCAGAGGTACTTC. It codes for CASSGLGGIEQRYF.

The chain recombines TRBV5-1 with TRBJ1-3, with D maybe TRBD1 (5 bases). Germline loops: CDR1 SGHRS, CDR2 YFSETQ. The CDR3 length is 15 residues. V was clipped by 1 base and J by 4 bases, with 12 bases between them. Here the CDR3 reads CASSLKAGNGNTIYF. The CDR3, as DNA: TGCGCCAGCAGCTTGAAGGCAGGGAACGGAAACACCATATATTTT.

The CDR3: CASSPSRGLPYEQYF. In nucleotides, the CDR3 is TGTGCCAGCAGCCCCTCGCGGGGGCTTCCCTACGAGCAGTACTTC. V gene TRBV7-2 combines with J gene TRBJ2-7; the D gene is possibly TRBD2 (7 bases). Trimming cost V 5 bases and J 2 bases, with 16 bases left between them. The germline gives CDR1 SGHTA, CDR2 FQGNSA. CDR3 size: 15 residues.

The chain employs TRBV7-3 and TRBJ2-1, with 7 bases identical to TRBD2. The V and J ends lost 4 bases and 2 bases, in that order; junction bases with no gene match: 5. There are 15 residues in the CDR3. Looked up from germline, CDR1 is SGHTA and CDR2 is FQGTGA. CDR3 nucleotide sequence: TGTGCCAGCAGCTCCCGACTAGCTGCCTACAATGAGCAGTTCTTC. Protein sequence: CASSSRLAAYNEQFF.

The table lists this clone with a few counts. CDR3 DNA sequence: TGCGCCAGCAGCTTGGCTGGGGGGAGCTCCTACAATGAGCAGTTCTTC. This translates into CASSLAGGSSYNEQFF. The gene calls are TRBV5-1 and TRBJ2-1, with D perhaps matching TRBD2 (6 bases). V lost 0 bases and J lost 0, with 10 bases in between. This CDR3 has 16 residues. In germline, CDR1 is SGHRS, CDR2 YFSETQ. Variable domain in full (rest from reference TRBV5-1 and TRBJ2-1): KAGVTQTPRYLIKTRGQQVTLSCSPISGHRSVSWYQQTPGQGLQFLFEYFSETQRNKGNFPGRFSGRQFSNSRSEMNVSTLELGDSALYLCASSLAGGSSYNEQFFGPGTRLTVL.

The chain links TRBV6-5 to TRBJ2-7; 11 nucleotides agree with TRBD2. V shed 5 bases, J shed 2 bases, and the junction held 2 bases outside the gene matches. Per the germline V gene, CDR1 is MNHEY and CDR2 is SVGAGI. There are 14 residues in the CDR3. The CDR3 loop reads CASSRGLAAYEQYF. The CDR3 nucleotides read TGTGCCAGCAGTCGGGGACTAGCGGCCTACGAGCAGTACTTC.

The rearrangement joins TRBV27 to TRBJ1-5; D gene unclear. Germline CDR1 is MNHEY and CDR2 is SMNVEV (reference sequence). V lost 5 bases and J 7 bases, leaving 18 bases between the germline ends. The length of the CDR3 is 15 residues. The CDR3 DNA reads TGTGCCAGCAGTCCTTCGGTCCTTGAGAGGCAGCCCCAGCATTTT. This codes for CASSPSVLERQPQHF.

This clone showed up just a few times. The rearrangement joins TRBV28 to TRBJ1-1; D is unresolved. The ends were cut back, 6 bases at V and 4 bases at J, with 9 bases in the middle. The V gene's germline CDR1 is MDHEN and CDR2 SYDVKM. The CDR3 spans 12 residues. CDR3 in DNA: TGTGCCAGCAGCCCCTACGGCACTGAAGCTTTCTTT. Translation: CASSPYGTEAFF.

The CDR3 region is CSVSPGQGGEQYF. The CDR3, as DNA: TGCAGCGTGTCTCCGGGACAGGGAGGCGAGCAGTACTTC. V and J are TRBV29-1 and TRBJ2-7; 9 nucleotides line up with TRBD1. This CDR3 comprises 13 residues. V trimming: 6 bases; J trimming: 6 bases; junction bases outside the gene matches: 9. The germline CDR1 and CDR2 sequences are SQVTM and ANQGSEA.

Only one count was recorded for this clone. V and J are TRBV7-6 and TRBJ2-5, with D perhaps matching TRBD1 (6 bases). V was pared by 4 bases and J by 2 bases, with 20 bases between. Germline CDR1 SGHVS, CDR2 FNYEAQ. This CDR3 is built from 17 residues. The CDR3 loop reads CASSSLGRTVPQETQYF. CDR3 in DNA: TGTGCCAGCAGCTCCTTAGGTCGGACAGTTCCACAAGAGACCCAGTACTTC.

The genes are TRBV5-1 and TRBJ1-2; 7 bases match TRBD1. V dropped 5 bases and J dropped 3; count of bases not matched to a gene: 13. The CDR3 spans 16 residues. The germline V gene has CDR1 SGHRS and CDR2 YFSETQ. This CDR3 reads CASRDTPGQFYYGYTF. CDR3 bases: TGCGCCAGCAGGGACACACCGGGACAGTTTTACTATGGCTACACCTTC. Based on the CDR3 plus reference TRBV5-1 and TRBJ1-2, the full variable domain is KAGVTQTPRYLIKTRGQQVTLSCSPISGHRSVSWYQQTPGQGLQFLFEYFSETQRNKGNFPGRFSGRQFSNSRSEMNVSTLELGDSALYLCASRDTPGQFYYGYTFGSGTRLTVV.

The CDR3 region is CASSLRARDNGYTF. In DNA form, the CDR3 reads TGTGCCAGCAGCCTGCGCGCCAGGGATAACGGCTACACCTTC. The chain has TRBV5-4 and TRBJ1-2, with D tentatively TRBD1 (5 bases). The CDR3 length is 14 residues. V was cut by 4 bases and J by 8 bases, with 18 bases left in between. Germline V gene sequence: CDR1 SGHNT, CDR2 YYREEE (reference sequence).

The CDR3 reads CATRASGSNQPQHF. For the CDR3, the DNA is TGTGCCACCCGGGCGTCGGGGAGCAATCAGCCCCAGCATTTT. The chain links TRBV10-3 to TRBJ1-5; no definite D call. The CDR3 is 14 amino acids. Germline V gene lookup returns CDR1 ENHRY and CDR2 SYGVKD. Trimming took 10 bases from V and 1 from J, leaving 14 bases between them.

The CDR3 coding sequence is TGCGCCAGCAAGTCCGGGACTACCCCGAGAGGGGGGCAGTTCTTC. Encoded protein: CASKSGTTPRGGQFF. V and J are TRBV10-2 and TRBJ2-1, with TRBD2 as a possible D gene (7 bases). V dropped 7 bases and J dropped 12 bases, with 25 bases sitting between them. Germline CDR1 reads WSHSY; CDR2 reads SAAADI. The CDR3 totals 15 residues.

V gene TRBV27 combines with J gene TRBJ2-1; TRBD2 agrees at 8 bases. The CDR3 runs 16 residues. The germline CDR1 and CDR2 sequences are MNHEY and SMNVEV (reference sequence). Trimming at V came to 9 bases and at J to 8 bases, leaving 18 bases not matched to a gene. The CDR3 protein is CASRGLFTGGPHEQFF. DNA of the CDR3: TGTGCCAGTAGAGGACTCTTCACGGGAGGGCCCCATGAGCAGTTCTTC.

The chain employs TRBV6-5 and TRBJ2-5; 7 bases are a match to TRBD1. There are 14 residues in the CDR3. Losses at the gene ends were 5 bases for V and 2 bases for J; bases not matched to a gene: 5. Germline CDR1 reads MNHEY; CDR2 reads SVGAGI. This CDR3 is CASSTGTAQETQYF. The CDR3 coding sequence is TGTGCCAGCAGTACCGGGACAGCACAAGAGACCCAGTACTTC.

In this sample, this clone turned up a few times. The chain links TRBV5-4 to TRBJ2-1; 7 bases fit TRBD2. Trimming removed 2 bases from V and 7 bases from J; junction bases left unmatched: 6. The CDR3 runs 14 residues. Germline V gene sequence: CDR1 SGHNT, CDR2 YYREEE (reference sequence). The CDR3 protein is CASSLRREWNEQFF. Written as DNA, the CDR3 is TGTGCCAGCAGCTTACGGCGGGAGTGGAATGAGCAGTTCTTC.

The genes are TRBV2 and TRBJ2-5; 7 bases are a match to TRBD1. The CDR3 loop spans 16 amino acids. V trimming: 0 bases; J trimming: 4 bases; junction bases outside the gene matches: 8. CDR1 is SNHLY, CDR2 FYNNEI, per germline. This chain's CDR3 is CASSEAIGRGSETQYF. CDR3 nucleotides: TGTGCCAGCAGTGAAGCGATCGGCAGGGGGTCAGAGACCCAGTACTTC.

The CDR3 loop is CASSDQGNTGELFF. CDR3 in DNA: TGTGCCAGTAGTGATCAGGGGAACACCGGGGAGCTGTTTTTT. The rearrangement uses TRBV19 and TRBJ2-2; TRBD1 is a possible D gene (5 bases). This CDR3 region has 14 residues. Germline V gene lookup returns CDR1 LNHDA and CDR2 SQIVND (reference sequence). V lost 5 bases to trimming and J lost 1 base, with 8 bases between them.

This sequence joins TRBV4-2 and TRBJ2-5; D possibly corresponds to TRBD2 (5 bases). The length of the CDR3 is 13 residues. Germline V gives CDR1 LGHNA, CDR2 YNFKEQ. Deletions cut 0 bases from V and 11 bases from J, with 13 bases between. CDR3 bases: TGTGCCAGCAGCCAAGATTGGGGAGTGGAGCAGTACTTC. This gives the protein CASSQDWGVEQYF.

The genes are TRBV7-6 and TRBJ2-5, with D possibly matching TRBD1 (6 bases). V lost 4 bases, J lost 2 bases, and 11 bases lay in between. The germline gives CDR1 SGHVS, CDR2 FNYEAQ. This CDR3 contains 14 residues. The CDR3 region is CASSSRDIQETQYF. In DNA, the CDR3 is TGTGCCAGCAGCTCCCGGGACATTCAAGAGACCCAGTACTTC.

The chain combines TRBV5-1 with TRBJ2-7, with 10 positions matching TRBD1. CDR1 is SGHRS and CDR2 is YFSETQ in the germline V gene. V trimming: 4 bases; J trimming: 4 bases; junction bases outside the gene matches: 5. CDR3 length: 14 residues. The CDR3 sequence: CASSRDRGPYEQYF. CDR3 sequence (DNA): TGCGCCAGCAGCCGGGACAGGGGACCTTACGAGCAGTACTTC.

This chain connects TRBV2 to TRBJ1-5; D might be TRBD1 (6 bases). This CDR3 contains 14 residues. Trimming left V 5 bases short and J 4 bases short, with 12 bases between. CDR1 and CDR2 (germline): SNHLY, FYNNEI. The chain's CDR3 is CASSQLTGNQPQHF. CDR3 coding DNA: TGTGCCAGCAGTCAACTTACAGGGAATCAGCCCCAGCATTTT.